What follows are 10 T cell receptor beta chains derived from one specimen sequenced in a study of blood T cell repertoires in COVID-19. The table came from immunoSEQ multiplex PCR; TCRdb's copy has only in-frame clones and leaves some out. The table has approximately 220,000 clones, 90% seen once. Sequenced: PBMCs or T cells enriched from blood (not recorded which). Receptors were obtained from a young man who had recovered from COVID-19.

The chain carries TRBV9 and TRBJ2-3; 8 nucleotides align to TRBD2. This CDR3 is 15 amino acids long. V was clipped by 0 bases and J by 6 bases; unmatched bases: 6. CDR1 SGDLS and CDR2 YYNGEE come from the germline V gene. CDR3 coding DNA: TGTGCCAGCAGCGTAGGGAGCGGGAGATCGGATACGCAGTATTTT. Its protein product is CASSVGSGRSDTQYF.

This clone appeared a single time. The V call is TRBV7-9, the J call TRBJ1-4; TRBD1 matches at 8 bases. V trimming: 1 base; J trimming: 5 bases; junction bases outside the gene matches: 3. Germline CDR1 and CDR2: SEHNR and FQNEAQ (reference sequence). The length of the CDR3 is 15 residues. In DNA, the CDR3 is TGTGCCAGCAGCTTAGATTGGACAGGGAATGAAAAACTGTTTTTT. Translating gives CASSLDWTGNEKLFF.

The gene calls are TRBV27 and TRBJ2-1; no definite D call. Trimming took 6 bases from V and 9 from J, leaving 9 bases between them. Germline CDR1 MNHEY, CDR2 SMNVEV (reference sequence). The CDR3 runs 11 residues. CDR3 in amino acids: CASRSTIEQFF. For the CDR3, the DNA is TGTGCCAGCAGGAGCACCATTGAGCAGTTCTTC.

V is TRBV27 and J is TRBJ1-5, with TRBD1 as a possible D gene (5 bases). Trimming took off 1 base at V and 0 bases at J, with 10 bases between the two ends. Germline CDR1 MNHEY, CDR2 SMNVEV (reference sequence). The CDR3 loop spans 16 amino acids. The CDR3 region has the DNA TGTGCCAGCAGTTTATTGGGGGGGGATAGCAATCAGCCCCAGCATTTT. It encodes CASSLLGGDSNQPQHF.

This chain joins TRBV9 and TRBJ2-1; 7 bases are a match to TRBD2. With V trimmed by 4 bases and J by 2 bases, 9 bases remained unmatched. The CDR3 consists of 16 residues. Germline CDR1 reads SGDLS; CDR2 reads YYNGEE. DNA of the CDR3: TGTGCCAGCAGCCCTACCGCGGGAGCGACCTACAATGAGCAGTTCTTC. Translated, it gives CASSPTAGATYNEQFF.

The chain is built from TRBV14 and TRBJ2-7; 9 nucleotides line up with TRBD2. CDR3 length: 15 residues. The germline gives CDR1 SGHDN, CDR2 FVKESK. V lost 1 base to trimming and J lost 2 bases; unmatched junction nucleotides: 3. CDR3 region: CASSQGGGGTYEQYF. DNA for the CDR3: TGTGCCAGCAGCCAAGGCGGGGGGGGAACCTACGAGCAGTACTTC. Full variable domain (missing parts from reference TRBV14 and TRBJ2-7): EAGVTQFPSHSVIEKGQTVTLRCDPISGHDNLYWYRRVMGKEIKFLLHFVKESKQDESGMPNNRFLAERTGGTYSTLKVQPAELEDSGVYFCASSQGGGGTYEQYFGPGTRLTVT.

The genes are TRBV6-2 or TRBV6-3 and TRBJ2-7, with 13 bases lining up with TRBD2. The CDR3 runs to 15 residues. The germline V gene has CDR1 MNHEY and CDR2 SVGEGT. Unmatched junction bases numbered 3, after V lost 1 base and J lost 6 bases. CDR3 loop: CASSYFGLAGVEQYF. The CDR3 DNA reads TGTGCCAGCAGTTACTTTGGACTAGCGGGGGTCGAGCAGTACTTC.

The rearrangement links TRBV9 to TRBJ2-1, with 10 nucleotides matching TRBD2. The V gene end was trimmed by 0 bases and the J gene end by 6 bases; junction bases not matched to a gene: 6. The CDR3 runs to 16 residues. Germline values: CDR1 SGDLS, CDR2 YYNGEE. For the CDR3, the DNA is TGTGCCAGCAGCGTAGCAGGAGCGGGGGGGTTCAATGAGCAGTTCTTC. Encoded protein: CASSVAGAGGFNEQFF. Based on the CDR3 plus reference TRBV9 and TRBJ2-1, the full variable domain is DSGVTQTPKHLITATGQRVTLRCSPRSGDLSVYWYQQSLDQGLQFLIQYYNGEERAKGNILERFSAQQFPDLHSELNLSSLELGDSALYFCASSVAGAGGFNEQFFGPGTRLTVL.

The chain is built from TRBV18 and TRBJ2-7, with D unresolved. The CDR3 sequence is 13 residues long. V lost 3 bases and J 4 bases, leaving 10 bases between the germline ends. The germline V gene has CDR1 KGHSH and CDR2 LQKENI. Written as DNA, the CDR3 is TGTGCCAGCTCACCGGTTCCACTTTACGAGCAGTACTTC. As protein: CASSPVPLYEQYF.

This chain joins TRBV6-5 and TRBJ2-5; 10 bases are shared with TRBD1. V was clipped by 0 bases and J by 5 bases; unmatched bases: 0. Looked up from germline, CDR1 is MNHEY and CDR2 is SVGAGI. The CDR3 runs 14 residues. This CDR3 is CASSYSGQGETQYF. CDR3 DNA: TGTGCCAGCAGTTACTCGGGACAGGGGGAGACCCAGTACTTC.